Listed below are T cell receptor beta chains from one sample, sequenced in a study of cytomegalovirus exposure and HLA in healthy donors. Data came from immunoSEQ multiplex PCR; TCRdb stores just in-frame clones and leaves some out. The table records 150,000 to 200,000 clones, approximately 80% of them present only once. Material for sequencing was PBMCs. These receptors were taken from a man aged 30-40 years in good health and CMV-seropositive. CDR3s include the opening cysteine and the closing phenylalanine or tryptophan. The order of the fields is D gene, V gene, clone size, CDR3 length, J gene, CDR3 DNA, CDR3 protein. A D gene is named only where the DNA matches it firmly. For some rows the clone size is stated as once, few or many, or as a class when expanded; others skip it.

.,TRBV18,.,17,TRBJ2-2,TGTGCCAGCTCACCTAGTGGGAGAGGGACGAACACCGGGGAGCTGTTTTTT,CASSPSGRGTNTGELFF
TRBD1,TRBV18,.,16,TRBJ2-7,TGTGCCAGCTCACGGTCGGGGCGACAGGGGCCCTACGAGCAGTACTTC,CASSRSGRQGPYEQYF
.,TRBV7-9,.,14,TRBJ1-3,TGTGCCAGCAGCTCAGGGGCAAGTGGAAACACCATATATTTT,CASSSGASGNTIYF
.,TRBV7-2,.,15,TRBJ1-2,TGTGCCAGCAGCTTACACCAGAGGGGGTCTCATGGCTACACCTTC,CASSLHQRGSHGYTF
TRBD2,TRBV7-3,.,13,TRBJ2-5,TGTGCCAGCGGCGGGGGGGCCGGAGAGACCCAGTACTTC,CASGGGAGETQYF
TRBD2,TRBV9,once,15,TRBJ2-3,TGTGCCAGCAGCCCCCAGCGGGGGGGCTGGGATACGCAGTATTTT,CASSPQRGGWDTQYF
.,TRBV5-4,.,15,TRBJ2-7,TGTGCCAGCAGCTTGGGATGGGCAGTTTCCTACGAGCAGTACTTC,CASSLGWAVSYEQYF
TRBD2,TRBV7-6,.,14,TRBJ2-5,TGTGCCAGCAGCCCAGGCGGGGGACAAGAGACCCAGTACTTC,CASSPGGGQETQYF
.,TRBV5-6,few,12,TRBJ2-2,TGTGCCAGCAGCTTGGGTAGCGGGGAGCTGTTTTTT,CASSLGSGELFF
.,TRBV4-1,once,15,TRBJ1-1,TGCGCCAGCAGCCTTCATGCAGTAATGAACACTGAAGCTTTCTTT,CASSLHAVMNTEAFF
TRBD1,TRBV27,.,16,TRBJ1-4,TGTGCCAGCAGTTTCCGACCGTGGGACAGGGGAGAAAAACTGTTTTTT,CASSFRPWDRGEKLFF
.,TRBV6-5,.,12,TRBJ2-3,TGTGCCAGCAGGCCTGATGGGACTTCGCAGTATTTT,CASRPDGTSQYF
TRBD2,TRBV7-3,.,16,TRBJ2-1,TGTGCCAGCAGCTCCCAACTAGCGGGGGCCTACAATGAGCAGTTCTTC,CASSSQLAGAYNEQFF
TRBD1,TRBV29-1,.,12,TRBJ2-7,TGCAGCGTCGACAGGGGGGACTACGAGCAGTACTTC,CSVDRGDYEQYF
.,TRBV9,few,13,TRBJ1-4,TGTGCCAGCAGCGTAGGTGGCCGCGAAAAACTGTTTTTT,CASSVGGREKLFF
.,TRBV7-8,.,15,TRBJ1-1,TGTGCCAGCACCCTAAGGGCGACAGCTAACACTGAAGCTTTCTTT,CASTLRATANTEAFF
.,TRBV6-1,.,14,TRBJ1-2,TGTGCCAGCAGTGAAAAGGTCAGGGACTATGGCTACACCTTC,CASSEKVRDYGYTF
.,TRBV7-2,once,15,TRBJ1-2,TGTGCCAGCAGCCCAGAGACACCAGCTAACTATGGCTACACCTTC,CASSPETPANYGYTF
TRBD1,TRBV6-5,.,14,TRBJ1-5,TGTGCCAGCAGTTGGACAGGTATCGATCAGCCCCAGCATTTT,CASSWTGIDQPQHF
TRBD1,TRBV6-1,few,14,TRBJ2-7,TGTGCCAGCAGTCTACAGGGGGCCTCCTACGAGCAGTACTTC,CASSLQGASYEQYF
.,TRBV7-2,.,16,TRBJ1-2,TGTGCCAGCAGCTTAGCTATACAGGACATAAGATATGGCTACACCTTC,CASSLAIQDIRYGYTF
.,TRBV10-3,once,14,TRBJ2-7,TGTGCCATCAGTGCTGGGACAAACTCCTACGAGCAGTACTTC,CAISAGTNSYEQYF
TRBD2,TRBV5-8,.,14,TRBJ2-1,TGTGCCAGCAGCTTGCTAGCGGGCTACAATGAGCAGTTCTTC,CASSLLAGYNEQFF
.,TRBV4-2,.,15,TRBJ1-4,TGTGCCAGCAGCCAAGTGGGCAGCTATAATGAAAAACTGTTTTTT,CASSQVGSYNEKLFF
TRBD2,TRBV2,.,13,TRBJ2-7,TGTGCCACCACGGGGGGGGTCTCCTACGAGCAGTACTTC,CATTGGVSYEQYF
.,TRBV4-3,.,16,TRBJ1-3,TGCGCCAGCAGCCTACGACAGAGTCTCTCTGGAAACACCATATATTTT,CASSLRQSLSGNTIYF